This is a list of T cell receptor beta chains from one sample in a study of shared clonotypes between healthy human individuals. Only in-frame clones appear in the TCRdb table, and some are missing; sequencing was by immunoSEQ multiplex PCR. Of about 2.3 million clones listed, about nine tenths are singletons. Material: naive CD4+ T cells from PBMCs. These receptors all stem from a man in his late teens or twenties in good health. Some clones in this sample may be carry-over from other donors' samples. Each CDR3 is given with its conserved first and last residue. The D gene is left open where the match is weak. Expanded clones get a size class; other rows say once, few or many, or leave the size out.

-	TRBV5-1	TRBJ2-3	TRBD1	CASSSQGDRGTQYF	TGCGCCAGCAGCTCTCAGGGGGACCGAGGTACGCAGTATTTT
-	TRBV4-2	TRBJ2-7	-	CASSRSGQPYEQYF	TGTGCCAGCAGCCGTAGTGGACAGCCCTACGAGCAGTACTTC
-	TRBV7-3	TRBJ2-1	TRBD2	CASSPGTSNEQFF	TGTGCCAGCAGCCCCGGGACTAGCAATGAGCAGTTCTTC
-	TRBV5-1	TRBJ2-3	TRBD2	CASSLAGLAGSDTQYF	TGCGCCAGCAGCTTGGCCGGGCTAGCGGGGTCAGATACGCAGTATTTT
-	TRBV5-1	TRBJ2-5	TRBD2	CASSSGLAGDGETQYF	TGCGCCAGCAGCTCGGGACTAGCGGGAGACGGTGAGACCCAGTACTTC
-	TRBV28	TRBJ1-4	-	CAIPDGATNEKLFF	TGTGCCATCCCCGACGGTGCAACTAATGAAAAACTGTTTTTT
-	TRBV11-2	TRBJ2-1	TRBD2	CASSPRLAGFNEQFF	TGTGCCAGCAGCCCACGACTAGCGGGGTTTAATGAGCAGTTCTTC
-	TRBV5-1	TRBJ2-1	-	CASSLGAGRVEQFF	TGCGCCAGCAGCTTAGGGGCGGGAAGGGTTGAGCAGTTCTTC
-	TRBV6-5	TRBJ2-5	-	CASMIRDPGGTQYF	TGTGCCAGCATGATCCGGGACCCCGGGGGGACCCAGTACTTC
-	TRBV28	TRBJ1-1	-	CASRYPGTVDTEAFF	TGTGCCAGCAGATATCCCGGGACGGTCGACACTGAAGCTTTCTTT
-	TRBV4-1	TRBJ2-1	TRBD2	CASSQDLASGLNEQFF	TGCGCCAGCAGCCAAGATCTCGCTAGCGGGCTCAATGAGCAGTTCTTC
once	TRBV9	TRBJ2-7	-	CASSVGPPLHEQYF	TGTGCCAGCAGCGTAGGACCACCTCTCCACGAGCAGTACTTC
-	TRBV27	TRBJ2-7	-	CASSFEPNSYEQYF	TGTGCCAGCAGTTTCGAACCGAACTCCTACGAGCAGTACTTC
-	TRBV9	TRBJ2-3	-	CASSVASAGIRTDTQYF	TGTGCCAGCAGCGTAGCCAGTGCAGGTATCCGCACAGATACGCAGTATTTT
-	TRBV7-2	TRBJ2-5	TRBD1	CASSQGGLRTQYF	TGTGCCAGCAGCCAAGGGGGCCTCAGGACCCAGTACTTC
-	TRBV25-1	TRBJ2-2	TRBD1	CASRGGTGVAGELFF	TGTGCCAGCAGGGGGGGGACAGGGGTCGCCGGGGAGCTGTTTTTT
-	TRBV7-2	TRBJ2-2	-	CASSLVVSGGELFF	TGTGCCAGCAGCTTAGTAGTGTCTGGAGGGGAGCTGTTTTTT